This entry lists 16 T cell receptor beta chains sequenced from one sample in a study of cytomegalovirus exposure and HLA in healthy donors. 60 Vbeta and 13 Jbeta primers were used in PCR. Clones were read by immunoSEQ multiplex PCR, and TCRdb kept only the in-frame ones, dropping some. Of under 200,000 clones listed, approximately 79% were seen once; the top ten hold roughly 1.9%. The source material was PBMCs. The receptors were sampled from a human donor in good health.

The V call is TRBV5-1, the J call TRBJ2-1; tentatively, D is TRBD1 (5 bases). Germline V gene data show CDR1 as SGHRS and CDR2 as YFSETQ. Between the trimmed V and J ends, which lost 4 bases and 0 bases, there was a span of 8 bases. The CDR3 consists of 14 residues. CDR3 DNA: TGCGCCAGCAGCCCGGACATCTCCTACAATGAGCAGTTCTTC. Translated: CASSPDISYNEQFF.

The chain joins TRBV5-1 to TRBJ2-7, with 7 bases identical to TRBD1. This CDR3 has 13 amino acids. V gave up 1 base and J gave up 2 bases; unmatched junction bases: 0. Germline V CDR1 and CDR2: SGHRS, YFSETQ. Here the CDR3 reads CASSLQGAYEQYF. As DNA, the CDR3 is TGCGCCAGCAGCTTGCAGGGGGCCTACGAGCAGTACTTC. Full variable domain (rest looked up from reference TRBV5-1 and TRBJ2-7): KAGVTQTPRYLIKTRGQQVTLSCSPISGHRSVSWYQQTPGQGLQFLFEYFSETQRNKGNFPGRFSGRQFSNSRSEMNVSTLELGDSALYLCASSLQGAYEQYFGPGTRLTVT.

The rearrangement uses TRBV5-1 and TRBJ1-2; 7 bases are shared with TRBD1. The germline V gene encodes CDR1 SGHRS and CDR2 YFSETQ. The CDR3 spans 14 residues. The junction had 3 bases not matched to a gene; V was cut back by 2 bases and J by 2 bases. CDR3 loop: CASSFGQANYGYTF. CDR3 in DNA: TGCGCCAGCAGCTTCGGACAGGCGAACTATGGCTACACCTTC.

This chain uses TRBV29-1 with TRBJ1-1, with 12 bases fitting TRBD1. This CDR3 has 15 amino acids. Germline V gives CDR1 SQVTM, CDR2 ANQGSEA. V was clipped by 7 bases and J by 6 bases; unmatched bases: 12. CDR3: CSAPGQGALRAEAFF. DNA of the CDR3: TGCAGCGCCCCGGGACAGGGGGCCCTACGTGCTGAAGCTTTCTTT.

The genes are TRBV5-1 and TRBJ2-1, with 14 bases that match TRBD2. Germline V gives CDR1 SGHRS, CDR2 YFSETQ. The CDR3 consists of 17 residues. Unmatched junction bases numbered 12, after V lost 5 bases and J lost 8 bases. The DNA for the CDR3 is TGCGCCAGCAGGGCCATTAGGACTAGCGGGGGGACCCATGAGCAGTTCTTC. Protein sequence: CASRAIRTSGGTHEQFF.

Only a few counts were recorded for this clone. V is TRBV6-1 and J is TRBJ1-2, with TRBD1 matching 9 bases. CDR3 length: 14 amino acids. The ends lost 5 bases at V and 7 bases at J; junction bases unmatched: 8. The germline V gene has CDR1 MNHNS and CDR2 SASEGT. The CDR3 sequence: CASSPQTGGRGYTF. CDR3 bases: TGTGCCAGCAGTCCACAAACAGGGGGCCGTGGCTACACCTTC.

The chain employs TRBV7-6 and TRBJ2-5; a weak D match, TRBD2 (7 bases). The ends were cut back, 3 bases at V and 1 base at J, with 15 bases in the middle. The germline V gene encodes CDR1 SGHVS and CDR2 FNYEAQ. CDR3 size: 16 residues. The CDR3 DNA reads as TGTGCCAGCAGCTTTAGGGGGGGATTACTCCAAGAGACCCAGTACTTC. Its protein product is CASSFRGGLLQETQYF.

The chain links TRBV29-1 to TRBJ1-1; D possibly corresponds to TRBD1 (5 bases). This CDR3 spans 14 amino acids. Trimming took 6 bases from V and 5 from J, leaving 19 bases between them. CDR1 and CDR2 from the germline V gene are SQVTM and ANQGSEA. The CDR3 is CSVFWGVVGTEAFF. The CDR3 nucleotides are TGCAGCGTGTTCTGGGGGGTAGTGGGGACTGAAGCTTTCTTT.

The chain joins TRBV5-1 to TRBJ2-3; D perhaps matches TRBD1 (6 bases). This CDR3 has 15 residues. Per the germline V gene, CDR1 is SGHRS and CDR2 is YFSETQ. Trimming took 1 base from V and 3 from J, leaving 12 bases between them. The CDR3 sequence: CASSLTNRETDTQYF. As DNA, the CDR3 is TGCGCCAGCAGCTTGACAAACAGGGAAACAGATACGCAGTATTTT.

This sequence joins TRBV7-6 and TRBJ2-3, with 8 nucleotides matching TRBD1. Germline V lookup: CDR1 SGHVS, CDR2 FNYEAQ. Unmatched junction bases numbered 13, after V lost 5 bases and J lost 3 bases. This CDR3 region has 17 residues. The CDR3 DNA is TGTGCCAGCAGCCTATGGACAGGGAGTGAGGCGACAGATACGCAGTATTTT. This codes for CASSLWTGSEATDTQYF.

The CDR3 sequence: CASSPRGSHSGNTIYF. DNA for the CDR3: TGTGCCAGCAGCCCTCGGGGTTCTCACTCTGGAAACACCATATATTTT. The chain carries TRBV4-2 and TRBJ1-3, with D hard to call. V dropped 4 bases and J dropped 0 bases, with 13 bases sitting between them. This CDR3 is 16 amino acids long. The germline V gene has CDR1 LGHNA and CDR2 YNFKEQ.

The chain uses TRBV7-6 and TRBJ2-1; 13 bases line up with TRBD2. J was trimmed by 10 bases and V by 5 bases; bases with no gene match: 5. CDR1 and CDR2 from the germline V gene are SGHVS and FNYEAQ. The CDR3 sequence is 14 residues long. CDR3 nucleotides: TGTGCCAGCAGCGTACTGACTAGCGGGGGGGAGCAGTTCTTC. Protein product: CASSVLTSGGEQFF.

The genes are TRBV29-1 and TRBJ2-5, with 11 bases identical to TRBD1. CDR3 size: 15 residues. CDR1 SQVTM and CDR2 ANQGSEA come from the germline V gene. V gave up 1 base and J gave up 4 bases; unmatched junction bases: 5. The CDR3 here is CSVEGTGGKSETQYF. DNA of the CDR3: TGCAGCGTTGAAGGGACAGGGGGCAAATCAGAGACCCAGTACTTC.

The chain carries TRBV2 and TRBJ1-5; a weak D match, TRBD1 (6 bases). The CDR3 consists of 14 residues. Germline V gene data show CDR1 as SNHLY and CDR2 as FYNNEI. V was cut by 7 bases and J by 2 bases, with 12 bases left in between. The CDR3 DNA reads as TGTGCCAGCAACAGGGTACAGGGCAATCAGCCCCAGCATTTT. Its translation: CASNRVQGNQPQHF.

The chain combines TRBV27 with TRBJ2-7, with D hard to call. Germline-derived CDR1 and CDR2 are MNHEY and SMNVEV (reference sequence). There are 14 residues in the CDR3. V was cut by 3 bases and J by 6 bases, with 15 bases left in between. In DNA form, the CDR3 reads TGTGCCAGCAGTTTTTGGCGGCCCCCCTCCGAGCAGTACTTC. This translates into CASSFWRPPSEQYF.

The chain recombines TRBV4-1 with TRBJ2-6, with a possible D match to TRBD2 (7 bases). CDR3 length equals 18 residues. V was shortened by 4 bases and J by 0 bases, with 16 bases between the two germline ends. The germline V gene encodes CDR1 MGHRA and CDR2 YSYEKL. CDR3 amino acids: CASSPRGAGNSGANVLTF. The CDR3 DNA follows: TGCGCCAGCAGCCCCAGGGGAGCGGGGAACTCTGGGGCCAACGTCCTGACTTTC.